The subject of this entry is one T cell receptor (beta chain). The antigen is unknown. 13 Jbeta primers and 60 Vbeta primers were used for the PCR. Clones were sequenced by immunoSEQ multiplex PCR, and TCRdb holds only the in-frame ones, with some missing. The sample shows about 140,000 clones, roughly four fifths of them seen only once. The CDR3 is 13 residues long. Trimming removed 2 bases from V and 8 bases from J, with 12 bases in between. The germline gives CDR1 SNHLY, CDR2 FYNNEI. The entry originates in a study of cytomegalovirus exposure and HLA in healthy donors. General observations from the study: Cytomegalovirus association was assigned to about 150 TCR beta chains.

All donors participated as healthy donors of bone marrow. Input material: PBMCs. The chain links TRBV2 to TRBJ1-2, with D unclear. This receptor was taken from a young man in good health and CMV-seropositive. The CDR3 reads CASSESREGGYTF. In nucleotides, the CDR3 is TGTGCCAGCAGTGAAAGCCGGGAAGGGGGCTACACCTTC.